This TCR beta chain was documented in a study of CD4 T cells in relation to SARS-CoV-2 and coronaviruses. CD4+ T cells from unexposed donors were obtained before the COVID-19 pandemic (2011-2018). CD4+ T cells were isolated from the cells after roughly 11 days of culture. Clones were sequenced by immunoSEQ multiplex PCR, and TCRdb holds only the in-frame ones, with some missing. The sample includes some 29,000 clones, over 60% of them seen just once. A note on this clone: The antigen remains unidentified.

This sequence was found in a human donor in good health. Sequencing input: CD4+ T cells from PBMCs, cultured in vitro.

CDR3 amino acids: CSVGGGRGTQYF. CDR3 DNA: TGCAGCGTTGGCGGCGGTAGAGGGACCCAGTACTTC. The gene calls are TRBV29-1 and TRBJ2-5; the D is unclear. CDR3 length: 12 amino acids. CDR1 is SQVTM and CDR2 is ANQGSEA in the germline V gene. Trimming cost V 4 bases and J 7 bases, with 13 bases left between them.